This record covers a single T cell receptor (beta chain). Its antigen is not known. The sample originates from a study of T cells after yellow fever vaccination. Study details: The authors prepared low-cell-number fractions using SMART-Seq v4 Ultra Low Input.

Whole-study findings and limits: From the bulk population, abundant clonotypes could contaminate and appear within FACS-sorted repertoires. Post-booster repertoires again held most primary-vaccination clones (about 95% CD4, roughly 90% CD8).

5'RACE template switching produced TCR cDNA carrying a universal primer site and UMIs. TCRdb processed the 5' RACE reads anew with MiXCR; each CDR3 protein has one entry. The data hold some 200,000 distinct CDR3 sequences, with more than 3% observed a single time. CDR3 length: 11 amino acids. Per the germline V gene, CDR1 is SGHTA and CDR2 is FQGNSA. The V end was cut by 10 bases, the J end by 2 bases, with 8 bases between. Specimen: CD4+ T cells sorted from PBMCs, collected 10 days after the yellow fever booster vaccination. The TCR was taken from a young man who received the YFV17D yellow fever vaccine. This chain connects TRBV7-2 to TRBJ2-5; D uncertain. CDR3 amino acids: CATQEQETQYF. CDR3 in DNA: TGTGCCACCCAGGAGCAAGAGACCCAGTACTTC.